This TCR beta chain was sequenced during a study of blood T cell repertoires in COVID-19. Study-level background: There were acute and convalescent COVID-19 samples, and they came from the United States, Italy and Spain. T cells, B-cell-depleted T cells, or PBMCs provided the cDNA or gDNA that served as material.

This clone was detected only once. How the authors handled the data: Researchers report that nucleated cell counts were estimated from reference gene primer amplification. Profiled with immunoSEQ multiplex PCR; TCRdb holds only in-frame clones, not every one. From that table come the V and J calls and clone size; the DNA was used to work out D and trimming. This table holds about 370,000 clones, about 87% found once. This CDR3 spans 17 amino acids. Germline CDR1 reads SGHTA; CDR2 reads FQGTGA. After removal of 4 bases from V and 0 bases from J, the junction contained 7 bases not matched to a gene. This chain joins TRBV7-3 and TRBJ2-2, with 8 bases that match TRBD2. The sequence came from a woman aged 25 to 39 with COVID-19, enrolled during active disease. Sequencing input: peripheral blood. CDR3 amino acids: CASSSLAGPANTGELFF. The CDR3 bases are TGTGCCAGCAGCTCCTTAGCGGGACCCGCGAACACCGGGGAGCTGTTTTTT.